This TCR beta chain was retrieved from a study of cytotoxic CD8 clonotypes in ibrutinib-treated CLL. This clone was detected once. CDR1 is SGHNT, CDR2 YYREEE, per germline (reference sequence). Trimming pared 1 base from V and 5 bases from J, leaving 15 bases between. CDR3 size: 15 residues. Measured with immunoSEQ multiplex PCR; TCRdb has only the in-frame clones, and not every one. The sample has approximately 200,000 clones, approximately 72% seen once. The gene calls are TRBV5-4 and TRBJ2-5, with D perhaps assigned TRBD1 or TRBD2 (5 bases each). The sequences come from PBMCs, collected after 24 months of ibrutinib treatment. The receptor was isolated from a human donor with chronic lymphocytic leukemia. The CDR3 reads CASSLTSGRGETQYF. CDR3 sequence (DNA): TGTGCCAGCAGCTTGACCTCGGGACGCGGGGAGACCCAGTACTTC.